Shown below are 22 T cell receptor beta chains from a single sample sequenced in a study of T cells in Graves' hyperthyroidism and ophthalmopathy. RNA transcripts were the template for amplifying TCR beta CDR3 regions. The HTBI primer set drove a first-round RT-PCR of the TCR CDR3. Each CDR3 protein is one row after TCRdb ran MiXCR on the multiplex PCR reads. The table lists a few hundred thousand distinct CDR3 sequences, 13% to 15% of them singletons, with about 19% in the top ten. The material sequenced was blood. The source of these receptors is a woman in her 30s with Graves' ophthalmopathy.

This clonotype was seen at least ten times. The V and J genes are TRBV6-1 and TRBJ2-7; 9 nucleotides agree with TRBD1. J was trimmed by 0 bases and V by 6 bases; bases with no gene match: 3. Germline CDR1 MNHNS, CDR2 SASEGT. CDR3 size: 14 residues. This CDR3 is CASSQTGGSYEQYF. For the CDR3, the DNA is TGTGCCAGCAGCCAGACAGGGGGCTCCTACGAGCAGTACTTC.

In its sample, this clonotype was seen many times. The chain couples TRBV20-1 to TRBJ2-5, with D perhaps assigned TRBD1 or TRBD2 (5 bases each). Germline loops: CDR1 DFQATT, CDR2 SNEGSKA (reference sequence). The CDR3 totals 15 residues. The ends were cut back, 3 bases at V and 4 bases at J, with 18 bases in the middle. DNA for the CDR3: TGCAGTGCTAGCCCGCCACGAGGGGCGGGAGAGACCCAGTACTTC. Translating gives CSASPPRGAGETQYF.

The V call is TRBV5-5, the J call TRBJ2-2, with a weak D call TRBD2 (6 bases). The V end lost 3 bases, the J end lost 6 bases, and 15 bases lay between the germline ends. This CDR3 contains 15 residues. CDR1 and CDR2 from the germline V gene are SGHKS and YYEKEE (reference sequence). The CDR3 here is CASSSSGLSPGELFF. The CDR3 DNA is TGTGCCAGCAGCTCGAGCGGGCTCTCCCCCGGGGAGCTGTTTTTT.

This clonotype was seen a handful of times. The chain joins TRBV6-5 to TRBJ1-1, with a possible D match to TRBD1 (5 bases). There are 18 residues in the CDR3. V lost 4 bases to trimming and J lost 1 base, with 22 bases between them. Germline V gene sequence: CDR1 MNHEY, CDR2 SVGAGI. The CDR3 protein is CASSCSWKSWGENTEAFF. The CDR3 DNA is TGTGCCAGCAGTTGCTCATGGAAGAGCTGGGGGGAGAACACTGAAGCTTTCTTT.

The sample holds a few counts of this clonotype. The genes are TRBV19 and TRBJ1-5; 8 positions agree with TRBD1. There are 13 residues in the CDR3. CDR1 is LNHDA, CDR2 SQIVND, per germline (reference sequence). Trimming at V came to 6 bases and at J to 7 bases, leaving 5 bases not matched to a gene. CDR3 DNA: TGTGCCAGTAGAGGACAGGGAGACCAGCCCCAGCATTTT. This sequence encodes CASRGQGDQPQHF.

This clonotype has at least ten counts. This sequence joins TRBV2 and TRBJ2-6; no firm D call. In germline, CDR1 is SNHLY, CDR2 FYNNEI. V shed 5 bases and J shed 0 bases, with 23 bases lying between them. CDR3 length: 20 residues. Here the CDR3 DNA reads TGTGCCAGCAGTATACGCCTTCGCTCGTTATCTTACTCTGGGGCCAACGTCCTGACTTTC. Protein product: CASSIRLRSLSYSGANVLTF.

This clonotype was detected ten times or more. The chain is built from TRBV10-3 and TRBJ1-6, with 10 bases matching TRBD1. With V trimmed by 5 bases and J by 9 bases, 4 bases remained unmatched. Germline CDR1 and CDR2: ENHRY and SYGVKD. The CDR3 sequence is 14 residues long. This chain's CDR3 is CAISSDRGSSPLHF. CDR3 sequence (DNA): TGTGCCATCAGTTCGGACAGGGGGTCTTCACCCCTCCACTTT.

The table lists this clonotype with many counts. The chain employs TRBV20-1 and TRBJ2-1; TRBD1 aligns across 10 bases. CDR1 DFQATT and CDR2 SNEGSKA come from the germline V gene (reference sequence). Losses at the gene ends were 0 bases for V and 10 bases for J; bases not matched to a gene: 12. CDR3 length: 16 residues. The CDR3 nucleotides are TGCAGTGCTAGAGATGGGGGACAGGGGCAGGGAGGGGAGCAGTTCTTC. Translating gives CSARDGGQGQGGEQFF.

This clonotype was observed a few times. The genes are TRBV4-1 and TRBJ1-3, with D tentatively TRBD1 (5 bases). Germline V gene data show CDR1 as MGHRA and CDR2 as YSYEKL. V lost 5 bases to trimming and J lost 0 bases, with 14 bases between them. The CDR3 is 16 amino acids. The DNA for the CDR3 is TGCGCCAGCAGCTGGGACCTGTCGAGCTCTGGAAACACCATATATTTT. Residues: CASSWDLSSSGNTIYF.

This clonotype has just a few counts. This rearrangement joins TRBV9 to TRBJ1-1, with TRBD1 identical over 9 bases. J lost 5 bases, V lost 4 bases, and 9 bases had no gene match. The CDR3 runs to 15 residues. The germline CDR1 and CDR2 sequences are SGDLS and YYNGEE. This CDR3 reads CASSHLQGARTEAFF. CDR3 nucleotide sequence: TGTGCCAGCAGCCACCTACAGGGGGCCAGAACTGAAGCTTTCTTT.

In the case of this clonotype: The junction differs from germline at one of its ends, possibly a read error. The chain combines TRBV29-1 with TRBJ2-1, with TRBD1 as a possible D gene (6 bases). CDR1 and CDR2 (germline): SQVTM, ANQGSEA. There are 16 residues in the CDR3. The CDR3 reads CSIENPPGHAYNEQFF. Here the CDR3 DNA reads TGCAGCATTGAGAATCCCCCGGGACATGCCTACAATGAGCAGTTCTTC.

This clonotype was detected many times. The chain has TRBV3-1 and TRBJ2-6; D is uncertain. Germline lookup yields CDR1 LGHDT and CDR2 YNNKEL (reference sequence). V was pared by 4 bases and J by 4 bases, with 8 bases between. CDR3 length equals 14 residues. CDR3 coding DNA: TGTGCCAGCAGCCGGAAATCAGGGGCCAACGTCCTGACTTTC. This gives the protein CASSRKSGANVLTF.

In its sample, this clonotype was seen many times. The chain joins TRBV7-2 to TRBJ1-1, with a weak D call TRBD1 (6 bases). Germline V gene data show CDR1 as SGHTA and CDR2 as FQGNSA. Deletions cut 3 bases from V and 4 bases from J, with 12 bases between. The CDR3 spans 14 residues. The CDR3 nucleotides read TGTGCCAGCAGCTTTTGGGGGGGGCCCACTGAAGCTTTCTTT. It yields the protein CASSFWGGPTEAFF.

CDR3 residues: CATSRDSQPHQPQHF. CDR3 coding DNA: TGTGCCACCAGCAGAGATTCCCAGCCGCATCAGCCCCAGCATTTT. The chain links TRBV15 to TRBJ1-5; no reliable D call. Trimming stripped 0 bases from V and 5 bases from J, with 11 bases between. This CDR3 region has 15 residues. CDR1 is LNHNV and CDR2 is YYDKDF in the germline V gene (reference sequence).

Here the CDR3 reads CSVVVGLAAPNEQFF. The DNA for the CDR3 is TGCAGCGTTGTAGTCGGGCTAGCGGCCCCTAATGAGCAGTTCTTC. The gene calls are TRBV29-1 and TRBJ2-1, with 7 bases fitting TRBD2. This CDR3 has 15 amino acids. The junction had 13 bases not matched to a gene; V was cut back by 4 bases and J by 7 bases. CDR1 is SQVTM and CDR2 is ANQGSEA in the germline V gene.

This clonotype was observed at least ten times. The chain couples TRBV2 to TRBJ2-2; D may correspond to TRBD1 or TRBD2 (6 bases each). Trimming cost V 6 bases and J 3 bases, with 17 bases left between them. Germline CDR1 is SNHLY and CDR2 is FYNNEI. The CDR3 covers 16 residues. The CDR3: CASREESGAHTGELFF. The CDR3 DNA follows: TGTGCCAGCAGAGAGGAGTCGGGGGCGCACACCGGGGAGCTGTTTTTT.

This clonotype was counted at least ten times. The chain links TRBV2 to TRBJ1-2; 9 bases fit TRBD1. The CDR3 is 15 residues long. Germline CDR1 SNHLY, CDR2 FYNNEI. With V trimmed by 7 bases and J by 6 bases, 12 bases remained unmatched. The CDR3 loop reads CASNPNKQGAHGYTF. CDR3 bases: TGTGCCAGCAATCCAAACAAACAGGGGGCCCATGGCTACACCTTC.

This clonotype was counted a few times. CDR3 sequence (DNA): TGTGCCAGCAGTGCTTCAGGAGGCTCCTACGAGCAGTACTTC. It yields the protein CASSASGGSYEQYF. The gene calls are TRBV28 and TRBJ2-7; a possible D gene is TRBD2 (5 bases). This CDR3 contains 14 residues. From germline, CDR1 is MDHEN and CDR2 SYDVKM. V lost 5 bases, J lost 0 bases, and 11 bases lay in between.

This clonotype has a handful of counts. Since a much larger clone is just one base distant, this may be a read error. The CDR3 loop reads CAGSYGRDQSLHF. In DNA, the CDR3 is TGTGCCGGCAGTTACGGCCGAGACCAGTCCCTCCACTTT. V is TRBV27 and J is TRBJ1-6; D is undetermined. Germline V gene sequence: CDR1 MNHEY, CDR2 SMNVEV (reference sequence). This CDR3 is built from 13 residues.

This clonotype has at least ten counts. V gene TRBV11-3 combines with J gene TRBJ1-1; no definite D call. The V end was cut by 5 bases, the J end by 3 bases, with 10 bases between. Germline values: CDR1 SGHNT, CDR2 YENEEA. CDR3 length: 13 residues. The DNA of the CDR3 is TGTGCCAGCAGCCGGGGTTCCTACACTGAAGCTTTCTTT. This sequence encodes CASSRGSYTEAFF.

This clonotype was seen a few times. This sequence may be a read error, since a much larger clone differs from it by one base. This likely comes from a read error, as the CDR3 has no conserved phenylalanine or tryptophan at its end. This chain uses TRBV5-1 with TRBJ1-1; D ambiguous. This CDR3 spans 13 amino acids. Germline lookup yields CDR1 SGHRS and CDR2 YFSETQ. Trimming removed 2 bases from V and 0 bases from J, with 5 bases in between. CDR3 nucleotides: TGCGCCAGCAGCTTCGAGATGAACACTGAAGCTTTCCTT. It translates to CASSFEMNTEAFL.

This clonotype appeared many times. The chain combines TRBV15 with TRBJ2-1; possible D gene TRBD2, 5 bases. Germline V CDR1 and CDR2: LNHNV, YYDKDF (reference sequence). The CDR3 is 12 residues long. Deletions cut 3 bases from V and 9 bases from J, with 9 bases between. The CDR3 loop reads CATSSRGSEQFF. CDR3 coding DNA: TGTGCCACCAGCAGTCGGGGTAGTGAGCAGTTCTTC. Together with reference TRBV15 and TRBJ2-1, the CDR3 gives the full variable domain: DAMVIQNPRYQVTQFGKPVTLSCSQTLNHNVMYWYQQKSSQAPKLLFHYYDKDFNNEADTPDNFQSRRPNTSFCFLDIRSPGLGDTAMYLCATSSRGSEQFFGPGTRLTVL.